Each of the 19 T cell receptor beta chains below was sequenced from the same sample in a study of cytomegalovirus exposure and HLA in healthy donors. Primers included in the PCR were 60 Vbeta and 13 Jbeta primers. Sequencing used immunoSEQ multiplex PCR; TCRdb keeps in-frame clones, though not all of them. Of about 160,000 clones in the sample, roughly 77% were seen once. The sequenced sample consisted of PBMCs. These receptors all come from a man aged 25-40 years in good health and CMV-seropositive.

V gene TRBV4-2 combines with J gene TRBJ1-4; D may be TRBD1 (6 bases). V was shortened by 4 bases and J by 0 bases, with 15 bases between the two germline ends. Per germline, CDR1 LGHNA and CDR2 YNFKEQ. CDR3 length: 17 amino acids. This CDR3 reads CASSPGQISATNEKLFF. The CDR3 region has the DNA TGTGCCAGCAGCCCAGGACAGATTAGTGCAACTAATGAAAAACTGTTTTTT.

The chain couples TRBV7-3 to TRBJ2-2; a weak D match, TRBD1 (5 bases). CDR3 length: 14 residues. Trimming removed 5 bases from V and 1 base from J, with 8 bases in between. The germline V gene has CDR1 SGHTA and CDR2 FQGTGA. CDR3 region: CASSRGRNTGELFF. The CDR3 DNA reads TGTGCCAGCAGCAGGGGCAGGAACACCGGGGAGCTGTTTTTT.

The chain joins TRBV9 to TRBJ1-4; D might be TRBD1 (6 bases). The CDR3 extends over 15 amino acids. V lost 3 bases and J 7 bases, leaving 16 bases between the germline ends. Germline values: CDR1 SGDLS, CDR2 YYNGEE. CDR3 residues: CASSDKGGVGEKLFF. In DNA form, the CDR3 reads TGTGCCAGCAGCGACAAAGGGGGGGTAGGTGAAAAACTGTTTTTT.

This chain uses TRBV10-3 with TRBJ2-2; 10 bases align to TRBD2. The CDR3 is 15 amino acids. Germline CDR1 is ENHRY and CDR2 is SYGVKD. Unmatched junction bases numbered 6, after V lost 5 bases and J lost 6 bases. The CDR3 DNA follows: TGTGCCATCAGTTGGACTAGCGGTGAGCCCGGGGAGCTGTTTTTT. Translation: CAISWTSGEPGELFF.

The chain employs TRBV7-3 and TRBJ2-7; 11 bases agree with TRBD1. The CDR3 is made up of 16 amino acids. V lost 5 bases and J lost 8; bases outside the gene matches: 14. Germline V gives CDR1 SGHTA, CDR2 FQGTGA. CDR3 residues: CASSLTGTGGFRQQYF. As DNA, the CDR3 is TGTGCCAGCAGCCTTACCGGGACAGGGGGATTCAGGCAGCAGTACTTC.

The chain links TRBV19 to TRBJ1-3; 7 bases line up with TRBD1. The CDR3 runs to 14 residues. Germline assignment: CDR1 LNHDA and CDR2 SQIVND (reference sequence). The J segment lost 6 bases and the V segment lost 3 bases, leaving 5 bases of the junction unmatched. CDR3 region: CASSMRTGLNTIYF. CDR3 sequence (DNA): TGTGCCAGTAGTATGAGGACAGGCCTAAACACCATATATTTT.

The rearrangement links TRBV5-1 to TRBJ2-5; the D gene is possibly TRBD2 (5 bases). Germline lookup yields CDR1 SGHRS and CDR2 YFSETQ. CDR3 length equals 13 residues. V lost 4 bases and J lost 2, with 9 bases in between. As DNA, the CDR3 is TGCGCCAGCAGCAGGGAGATACAAGAGACCCAGTACTTC. This translates into CASSREIQETQYF.

V and J are TRBV5-6 and TRBJ2-5; 12 nucleotides line up with TRBD1. Trimming cost V 4 bases and J 5 bases; bases outside gene matches: 6. The CDR3 totals 15 residues. The germline gives CDR1 SGHDT, CDR2 YYEEEE. The CDR3 is CASSHRDRGLETQYF. The DNA for the CDR3 is TGTGCCAGCAGCCACCGGGACAGGGGGCTGGAGACCCAGTACTTC. Full variable domain (rest looked up from reference TRBV5-6 and TRBJ2-5): DAGVTQSPTHLIKTRGQQVTLRCSPKSGHDTVSWYQQALGQGPQFIFQYYEEEERQRGNFPDRFSGHQFPNYSSELNVNALLLGDSALYLCASSHRDRGLETQYFGPGTRLLVL.

The chain carries TRBV5-1 and TRBJ2-3; D ambiguous. The CDR3 loop spans 15 amino acids. Looked up from germline, CDR1 is SGHRS and CDR2 is YFSETQ. V lost 4 bases to trimming and J lost 4 bases, with 16 bases between them. The CDR3 region is CASSPRPGQSDTQYF. The CDR3 DNA reads TGCGCCAGCAGCCCGCGACCAGGCCAGTCAGATACGCAGTATTTT.

CDR3 coding DNA: TGTGCCAGCAGTAGCGGGGGCTCCTACGAGCAGTACTTC. The encoded protein is CASSSGGSYEQYF. The V and J genes are TRBV6-5 and TRBJ2-7, with 8 positions matching TRBD2. V shed 5 bases and J 0 bases; nucleotides not matched to a gene: 0. This CDR3 is 13 amino acids long. Germline V gives CDR1 MNHEY, CDR2 SVGAGI.

The gene calls are TRBV6-5 and TRBJ1-1; 10 bases map to TRBD1. Germline assignment: CDR1 MNHEY and CDR2 SVGAGI. Trimming removed 5 bases from V and 2 bases from J; junction bases left unmatched: 2. This CDR3 comprises 14 residues. The CDR3 protein is CASSRQGANTEAFF. As DNA, the CDR3 is TGTGCCAGCAGTAGACAGGGGGCCAACACTGAAGCTTTCTTT.

V gene TRBV5-6 combines with J gene TRBJ2-7, with 11 bases lining up with TRBD1. The CDR3 is 15 residues long. After removal of 6 bases from V and 6 bases from J, the junction contained 11 bases not matched to a gene. The germline gives CDR1 SGHDT, CDR2 YYEEEE. The CDR3 loop reads CASTESGTGGVEQYF. The CDR3 DNA reads TGTGCCAGCACGGAGTCCGGGACAGGGGGAGTCGAGCAGTACTTC.

CDR3 bases: TGTGCCAGCAGCGCCTCTAGTATCGGGGAGCTGTTTTTT. Protein: CASSASSIGELFF. The V gene is TRBV6-4, the J gene TRBJ2-2; the D is unclear. The CDR3 runs to 13 residues. Germline-derived CDR1 and CDR2 are MRHNA and SNTAGT. V dropped 6 bases and J dropped 7 bases, with 12 bases sitting between them.

The chain joins TRBV2 to TRBJ2-7; 11 nucleotides align to TRBD2. Germline CDR1 reads SNHLY; CDR2 reads FYNNEI. Trimming removed 3 bases from V and 4 bases from J; junction bases left unmatched: 5. The CDR3 contains 15 residues. CDR3 region: CASSDRLAGGYEQYF. Here the CDR3 DNA reads TGTGCCAGCAGTGATCGGCTAGCGGGGGGATACGAGCAGTACTTC. The full variable domain, completed using reference TRBV2 and TRBJ2-7, is EPEVTQTPSHQVTQMGQEVILRCVPISNHLYFYWYRQILGQKVEFLVSFYNNEISEKSEIFDDQFSVERPDGSNFTLKIRSTKLEDSAMYFCASSDRLAGGYEQYFGPGTRLTVT.

This clone was observed a handful of times. CDR3 in amino acids: CAINRDFTDTQYF. The CDR3 coding sequence is TGTGCCATCAATCGGGATTTCACAGATACGCAGTATTTT. V usage is TRBV10-3 and J usage is TRBJ2-3, with D possibly TRBD2 on 5 matching bases. V was clipped by 7 bases and J by 2 bases, with 10 bases between them. Germline CDR1 ENHRY, CDR2 SYGVKD. This CDR3 is built from 13 residues.

The chain joins TRBV27 to TRBJ1-6, with 7 bases aligning to TRBD1. This CDR3 contains 15 residues. Per germline, CDR1 MNHEY and CDR2 SMNVEV (reference sequence). The V gene end was trimmed by 6 bases and the J gene end by 7 bases; junction bases not matched to a gene: 9. CDR3 nucleotides: TGTGCCAGCAGCCAAGGGGGCTTTCTCAATTCACCCCTCCACTTT. It encodes CASSQGGFLNSPLHF.

The CDR3 nucleotides read TGTGCCAGCATAAAAACAGGGGTCCCGGCTGAAGCTTTCTTT. Protein sequence: CASIKTGVPAEAFF. The V and J genes are TRBV27 and TRBJ1-1, with 7 bases aligning to TRBD1. With V trimmed by 7 bases and J by 6 bases, 11 bases remained unmatched. Germline V lookup: CDR1 MNHEY, CDR2 SMNVEV (reference sequence). The CDR3 has 14 residues.

This clone was picked up one time. The CDR3 spells CASSLVGQGVTDTQYF. The CDR3 DNA reads as TGCGCCAGCAGCTTGGTAGGACAGGGTGTCACAGATACGCAGTATTTT. The chain combines TRBV5-1 with TRBJ2-3; 8 bases fit TRBD1. Germline V gives CDR1 SGHRS, CDR2 YFSETQ. V was pared by 0 bases and J by 2 bases, with 5 bases of the junction left unmatched. The length of the CDR3 is 16 residues.

J is TRBJ2-7 and V is TRBV28, with 8 bases that match TRBD1. The trim removed 7 bases at V and 9 bases at J, leaving 8 bases unmatched. The germline V gene has CDR1 MDHEN and CDR2 SYDVKM. The CDR3 loop spans 12 amino acids. The CDR3 here is CASTRQGLPQYF. The CDR3 nucleotides read TGTGCCAGCACCCGACAGGGGCTTCCGCAGTACTTC.